The rows below give T cell receptor beta chains drawn from one sample of a study of blood T cell repertoires in COVID-19. Clones were read by immunoSEQ multiplex PCR, and TCRdb kept only the in-frame ones, dropping some. The repertoire includes a few hundred thousand clones, roughly 88% of them detected once, and approximately 4% sits in the top ten. Sample: peripheral blood. The receptors here all came from a woman aged 45 to 65 with active or convalescent COVID-19. The CDR3 runs from the conserved cysteine through the conserved F or W. The order of the fields is D gene, clone size, V gene, J gene, CDR3 DNA, CDR3 protein. The D gene is left open where the match is weak. Where a row states a size, it is once, few, many or the class of an expanded clone; other rows omit it.

>.|.|TRBV3-1/TRBV3-2|TRBJ1-1
TGTGCCAGCAGCCAAGGGGCGGGAAAGACTGAAGCTTTCTTT
CASSQGAGKTEAFF
>.|.|TRBV7-2|TRBJ2-7
TGTGCCAGCAGCTTAGGAGGTGCCAGCTACGAGCAGTACTTC
CASSLGGASYEQYF
>.|.|TRBV7-9|TRBJ1-1
TGTGCCAGCAGCTTAGTGACAGATGAAGCTTTCTTT
CASSLVTDEAFF
>TRBD1|.|TRBV10-3|TRBJ1-2
TGTGCCATCAGGGAGGGACAGATCTATGGCTACACCTTC
CAIREGQIYGYTF
>TRBD2|.|TRBV7-9|TRBJ2-7
TGTGCCAGCAGCTTAGCTCTAGCGGGAGACTACGAGCAGTACTTC
CASSLALAGDYEQYF
>.|.|TRBV5-1|TRBJ1-1
TGCGCCAGCAGCTTGGGGGGTACAGGGAACACTGAAGCTTTCTTT
CASSLGGTGNTEAFF
>.|.|TRBV4-3|TRBJ1-6
TGCGCCAGCAGCCAAGCAGGGGTATCTCCCAATTCACCCCTCCACTTT
CASSQAGVSPNSPLHF
>TRBD2|.|TRBV28|TRBJ2-7
TGTGCCAGCAGTTTTGGTAGCGGGAGGCCCTCCTACGAGCAGTACTTC
CASSFGSGRPSYEQYF
>.|.|TRBV28|TRBJ1-1
TGTGCCAGCAGTTTCCGGGTGAACACTGAAGCTTTCTTT
CASSFRVNTEAFF
>TRBD1|.|TRBV19|TRBJ2-2
TGTGCCACCGGGACAGGCCTTAACACCGGGGAGCTGTTTTTT
CATGTGLNTGELFF
>TRBD1|.|TRBV6-2/TRBV6-3|TRBJ2-1
TGTGCCAGCAGTAGGGACAGCGAGCAGTTCTTC
CASSRDSEQFF
>.|.|TRBV2|TRBJ2-7
TGTGCCAGCAGCGAGGAGCCGTACGAGCAGTACTTC
CASSEEPYEQYF
>.|once|TRBV30|TRBJ2-1
TGTGCCTGGAGTGCCGCCGGGGAGCAGTTCTTC
CAWSAAGEQFF
>.|.|TRBV15|TRBJ2-7
TGTGCCACCAGCAGGGGAAGCAGGGGGGCCTCCTACGAGCAGTACTTC
CATSRGSRGASYEQYF
>TRBD1|.|TRBV9|TRBJ1-1
TGTGCCAGCAGCACCCGGACAGGCAACACTGAAGCTTTCTTT
CASSTRTGNTEAFF
>.|.|TRBV29-1|TRBJ2-1
TGCAGCGGGACCCTTTACGAGGGACAGTTCTTC
CSGTLYEGQFF
>TRBD1|.|TRBV30|TRBJ1-1
TGTGCCTGGACAGGGGGCTGGGACACTGAAGCTTTCTTT
CAWTGGWDTEAFF
>.|.|TRBV7-2|TRBJ1-5
TGTGCCAGCAGCTTAGTCGGAGGGGGCAATCAGCCCCAGCATTTT
CASSLVGGGNQPQHF
>.|once|TRBV19|TRBJ1-2
TGTGCCAGTAGCTGGACAGCCCTCGACTATGGCTACACCTTC
CASSWTALDYGYTF
>.|.|TRBV7-2|TRBJ2-1
TGTGCCAGCAGCTTAGTAGCGGTAATTAGGAATGAGCAGTTCTTC
CASSLVAVIRNEQFF
>TRBD1|once|TRBV27|TRBJ1-4
TGTGCCAGCAGTCCTTCTTGGACAGGTCTGAACTCTAATGAAAAACTGTTTTTT
CASSPSWTGLNSNEKLFF
>.|.|TRBV21-1|TRBJ2-3
TGTGCCAGCAGCAATCATCGGGGCCGGGGGGTTATCGATCTTAGCACAGATACGCAGTATTTT
CASSNHRGRGVIDLSTDTQYF